This TCR beta chain appears in the sequencing data of a study of cytomegalovirus exposure and HLA in healthy donors. Study-wide points: Researchers counted 164 TCR beta chains as cytomegalovirus-associated. According to reports, the classifier identified cytomegalovirus status with high specificity and sensitivity.

As regards this clone: What it binds is not known.

Donors came from a validation cohort of 95 to 150 subjects, distinct from the first 666-subject cohort. In germline, CDR1 is MNHEY, CDR2 SVGAGI. V was clipped by 6 bases and J by 4 bases, with 15 bases between them. The CDR3 is made up of 14 amino acids. Clones were read by immunoSEQ multiplex PCR, and TCRdb kept only the in-frame ones, dropping some. This table has about 82,000 clones, 85% to 95% appearing once. The chain employs TRBV6-5 and TRBJ1-1; weak D call: TRBD1 (5 bases). This clonotype was obtained from a man aged 18 to 30 in good health and CMV-seronegative. Sample: PBMCs. CDR3 region: CASSLAGGGTEAFF. CDR3 coding DNA: TGTGCCAGCAGCTTAGCCGGGGGGGGCACTGAAGCTTTCTTT.